Below are 17 T cell receptor beta chains sequenced from a single sample in a study of blood T cell repertoires in COVID-19. Some clones are missing from TCRdb's copy, which holds only in-frame ones; the method was immunoSEQ multiplex PCR. Of under 100,000 clones in the sample, about 85% were seen once. Material for sequencing was peripheral blood. Receptor source: a woman older than 75 with COVID-19, enrolled during active disease.

The V and J genes are TRBV28 and TRBJ1-1, with D perhaps matching TRBD1 (6 bases). V was trimmed by 9 bases and J by 2 bases, leaving 16 bases between them. Germline assignment: CDR1 MDHEN and CDR2 SYDVKM. The CDR3 sequence is 14 residues long. The CDR3 DNA reads TGTGCCAGTCTAGATACAGGGATTAACACTGAAGCTTTCTTT. This codes for CASLDTGINTEAFF.

This clone was seen only once. CDR3 bases: TGTGCCAGCAGCACACAGGGGGGTCAGCCCCAGCATTTT. Amino acids: CASSTQGGQPQHF. The chain employs TRBV6-5 and TRBJ1-5; 8 bases are a match to TRBD1. The CDR3 has 13 amino acids. Germline assignment: CDR1 MNHEY and CDR2 SVGAGI. V trimming: 6 bases; J trimming: 6 bases; junction bases outside the gene matches: 4.

The V gene is TRBV18, the J gene TRBJ2-3; TRBD2 matches at 7 bases. Per the germline V gene, CDR1 is KGHSH and CDR2 is LQKENI. The CDR3 sequence is 16 residues long. Germline trimming cut 6 bases from V and 2 bases from J; bases unmatched to any gene: 11. Written as DNA, the CDR3 is TGTGCCAGCTCGGCGATTCTAGCGGAGATCACAGATACGCAGTATTTT. Its translation is CASSAILAEITDTQYF.

The V gene is TRBV24-1, the J gene TRBJ2-5, with a weak D call TRBD2 (6 bases). This CDR3 spans 13 amino acids. Looked up from germline, CDR1 is KGHDR and CDR2 is SFDVKD. Trimming cost V 9 bases and J 2 bases, with 12 bases left between them. The CDR3 sequence: CATSRDFQETQYF. The CDR3 DNA sequence: TGTGCCACCTCCCGGGACTTTCAAGAGACCCAGTACTTC.

This clone was recorded a few times. The chain links TRBV11-3 to TRBJ2-1; D is possibly TRBD1 (5 bases). The CDR3 is 13 amino acids. V was shortened by 5 bases and J by 6 bases, with 11 bases between the two germline ends. Germline values: CDR1 SGHNT, CDR2 YENEEA. The CDR3, as DNA: TGTGCCAGCAGCACGACAGCTTCCAATGAGCAGTTCTTC. It encodes CASSTTASNEQFF.

This clone was observed once. The chain recombines TRBV5-1 with TRBJ2-1, with D perhaps TRBD1 (8 bases). Germline loops: CDR1 SGHRS, CDR2 YFSETQ. V was trimmed by 2 bases and J by 8 bases, leaving 14 bases between them. The CDR3 spans 14 residues. The CDR3 sequence is CASSFTTGGDEQFF. CDR3 nucleotide sequence: TGCGCCAGCAGCTTCACCACAGGGGGGGATGAGCAGTTCTTC.

The chain has TRBV28 and TRBJ1-2, with D possibly TRBD1 on 6 matching bases. V lost 11 bases, J lost 0 bases, and 13 bases lay in between. CDR1 and CDR2 (germline): MDHEN, SYDVKM. The CDR3 length is 13 residues. CDR3 DNA sequence: TGTGCCGGCCAGGACAGTTCTAACTATGGCTACACCTTC. This translates into CAGQDSSNYGYTF.

V gene TRBV27 combines with J gene TRBJ2-7, with D unresolved. The CDR3 has 15 amino acids. The germline V gene has CDR1 MNHEY and CDR2 SMNVEV (reference sequence). Trimming removed 6 bases at V and 4 bases at J, with 19 bases between. The CDR3 nucleotides are TGTGCCAGCAGACGTACCGAACTCCTCGAGTACGAGCAGTACTTC. Its translation is CASRRTELLEYEQYF.

This chain connects TRBV2 to TRBJ1-5, with 9 bases that match TRBD1. Germline values: CDR1 SNHLY, CDR2 FYNNEI. Trimming took 5 bases from V and 7 from J; bases not matched to a gene: 3. This CDR3 has 13 amino acids. The CDR3 DNA sequence: TGTGCCAGCAGTAGGGACAGGGACCAGCCCCAGCATTTT. It codes for CASSRDRDQPQHF. The whole variable domain, filled in from reference TRBV2 and TRBJ1-5, reads EPEVTQTPSHQVTQMGQEVILRCVPISNHLYFYWYRQILGQKVEFLVSFYNNEISEKSEIFDDQFSVERPDGSNFTLKIRSTKLEDSAMYFCASSRDRDQPQHFGDGTRLSIL.

The table lists this clone with a few counts. V usage is TRBV18 and J usage is TRBJ2-7; 7 bases match TRBD2. The ends lost 0 bases at V and 3 bases at J; junction bases unmatched: 2. There are 14 residues in the CDR3. CDR1 is KGHSH and CDR2 is LQKENI in the germline V gene. The CDR3 loop reads CASSPPGLLYEQYF. The CDR3 coding sequence is TGTGCCAGCTCACCACCGGGACTACTCTACGAGCAGTACTTC.

Comments on this clone: The sample contains more than one DNA sequence encoding this CDR3. The chain couples TRBV18 to TRBJ1-2, with 10 bases lining up with TRBD1. In germline, CDR1 is KGHSH, CDR2 LQKENI. The CDR3 is 14 amino acids. V shed 3 bases and J 4 bases; nucleotides not matched to a gene: 2. CDR3 residues: CASSPGQGSYGYTF. The CDR3 nucleotides read TGTGCCAGCTCACCGGGACAGGGGTCCTATGGCTACACCTTC.

This clone was observed a handful of times. The J gene is TRBJ2-5, the V gene TRBV5-1; no definite D call. CDR3 length: 13 amino acids. V was cut by 2 bases and J by 5 bases, with 10 bases left in between. Germline V gene lookup returns CDR1 SGHRS and CDR2 YFSETQ. The CDR3 reads CASSFTEWETQYF. In DNA form, the CDR3 reads TGCGCCAGCAGCTTCACTGAATGGGAGACCCAGTACTTC.

The chain uses TRBV3-1 (or the pseudogene TRBV3-2) and TRBJ2-1, with D tentatively TRBD1 (6 bases). This CDR3 has 15 residues. Germline CDR1 is LGHDT and CDR2 is YNNKEL (reference sequence). Trimming took 3 bases from V and 7 from J, leaving 16 bases between them. CDR3 in amino acids: CASSHSGTRENEQFF. The CDR3 nucleotides are TGTGCCAGCAGCCACTCCGGGACAAGGGAAAATGAGCAGTTCTTC.

This clone was seen once. Additional DNA sequences in this sample encode the identical CDR3. V and J are TRBV3-1 (or the pseudogene TRBV3-2) and TRBJ2-5; D is undetermined. The V end lost 1 base, the J end lost 3 bases, and 3 bases lay between the germline ends. Germline assignment: CDR1 LGHDT and CDR2 YNNKEL (reference sequence). This CDR3 spans 12 amino acids. The CDR3 region is CASSQVKETQYF. DNA of the CDR3: TGTGCCAGCAGCCAAGTCAAAGAGACCCAGTACTTC.

The chain recombines TRBV10-3 with TRBJ1-3; 9 nucleotides align to TRBD1. Looked up from germline, CDR1 is ENHRY and CDR2 is SYGVKD. The CDR3 contains 15 residues. V shed 6 bases and J 4 bases; nucleotides not matched to a gene: 7. CDR3 bases: TGTGCCATCAGCCGGGACAGGGAGGACGGAAACACCATATATTTT. It is translated as CAISRDREDGNTIYF.

V is TRBV27 and J is TRBJ2-1; D gene ambiguous. V was cut by 5 bases and J by 0 bases, with 17 bases left in between. The CDR3 spans 17 residues. Per the germline V gene, CDR1 is MNHEY and CDR2 is SMNVEV (reference sequence). CDR3 protein: CASSVTSVSSSYNEQFF. As DNA, the CDR3 is TGTGCCAGCAGTGTTACTTCGGTCTCGAGCTCCTACAATGAGCAGTTCTTC.

This clone was seen once. A read error is likely, as this CDR3 ends without the conserved phenylalanine or tryptophan. No DNA is shown, since the ends of the CDR3 on it are uncertain; the CDR3 is the one TCRdb lists. V and J are TRBV2 and TRBJ2-7; the D call TRBD2 from the table was never checked on the DNA. The CDR3 sequence runs 11 residues, both termini included. Per germline, CDR1 SNHLY and CDR2 FYNNEI. CDR3 sequence: CASSRGRACFI.